This TCR beta chain was recovered during a study of PD-L1 blockade in urothelial cancer. About the study: Blood samples had a median of 141,255 T cells, 75,000 to 90,000 unique TCRs, and clonality more than 0.075.

Trimming removed 8 bases from V and 7 bases from J; junction bases left unmatched: 5. CDR1 is SGHVS and CDR2 is FQNEAQ in the germline V gene. The CDR3 runs 13 residues. Profiling relied on immunoSEQ multiplex PCR, and the TCRdb table lists in-frame clones only, not all of them. This table holds roughly 36,000 clones, roughly 91% found once. This TCR was recovered from a man in his fifties or sixties with urothelial cancer. The sample was PBMCs, taken around atezolizumab (anti-PD-L1) treatment. The V gene is TRBV7-8, the J gene TRBJ2-6; 7 positions agree with TRBD2. The CDR3, as DNA: TGTGCCAGCGAACCGGGGGGAGCCAACGTCCTGACTTTC. The encoded protein is CASEPGGANVLTF.